This entry describes one TCR beta chain. Its antigen is as yet unknown. V trimming: 7 bases; J trimming: 2 bases; junction bases outside the gene matches: 8. Germline V gene data show CDR1 as MNHNY and CDR2 as SVGAGI (reference sequence). The length of the CDR3 is 15 residues. Profiled with immunoSEQ multiplex PCR; TCRdb holds only in-frame clones, not every one. In the table there are roughly 81,000 clones, 92% of which are singletons. The sample belongs to a study of PD-1 blockade in classical Hodgkin lymphoma. Regarding the study as a whole: Diversity similar to that of newly diagnosed patients was seen at baseline in complete responders. According to reports, newly diagnosed patients had lower baseline TCR diversity than healthy donors, and relapsed/refractory patients had lower baseline TCR diversity still. Exclusion was the outcome for patients who began nivolumab under 1 year after ASCT.

Brentuximab vedotin exposure varied among the patients, all of whom had relapsed after autologous stem cell transplantation. Sequenced here: peripheral blood mononuclear cells (PBMCs), sampled before the second cycle of nivolumab. V usage is TRBV6-6 and J usage is TRBJ1-3; 7 nucleotides align to TRBD1. This TCR derives from a human donor with classical Hodgkin lymphoma. The CDR3 is CASTRDSDTGNTIYF. The CDR3 DNA is TGTGCCAGCACTCGGGACAGCGACACTGGAAACACCATATATTTT.